In this sample, the clone carrying this T cell receptor beta chain turned up many times. The data are from a study of T-cell reconstitution after alpha-beta-depleted transplantation in children. Molecular barcoding with unique molecular identifiers was used for the TCRbeta library. From the PCR reads, TCRdb called clonotypes with MiXCR, one entry per CDR3 protein. The profile covers 70,000 to 100,000 distinct CDR3 sequences, with about 12% appearing a single time and more than 11% taken by the ten largest. The sequencing here drew on PBMCs from the stem cell graft donor, taken from the stem cell graft. The sequence came from a human donor who donated a stem cell graft to a child with inherited bone marrow failure.

CDR3 region: CASSVLSGANVLTF. CDR3 coding DNA: TGTGCCAGCAGCGTACTTTCTGGGGCCAACGTCCTGACTTTC. The chain uses TRBV9 and TRBJ2-6; no reliable D call. The V end was cut by 1 base, the J end by 1 base, with 3 bases between. CDR1 and CDR2 (germline): SGDLS, YYNGEE. This CDR3 spans 14 amino acids.